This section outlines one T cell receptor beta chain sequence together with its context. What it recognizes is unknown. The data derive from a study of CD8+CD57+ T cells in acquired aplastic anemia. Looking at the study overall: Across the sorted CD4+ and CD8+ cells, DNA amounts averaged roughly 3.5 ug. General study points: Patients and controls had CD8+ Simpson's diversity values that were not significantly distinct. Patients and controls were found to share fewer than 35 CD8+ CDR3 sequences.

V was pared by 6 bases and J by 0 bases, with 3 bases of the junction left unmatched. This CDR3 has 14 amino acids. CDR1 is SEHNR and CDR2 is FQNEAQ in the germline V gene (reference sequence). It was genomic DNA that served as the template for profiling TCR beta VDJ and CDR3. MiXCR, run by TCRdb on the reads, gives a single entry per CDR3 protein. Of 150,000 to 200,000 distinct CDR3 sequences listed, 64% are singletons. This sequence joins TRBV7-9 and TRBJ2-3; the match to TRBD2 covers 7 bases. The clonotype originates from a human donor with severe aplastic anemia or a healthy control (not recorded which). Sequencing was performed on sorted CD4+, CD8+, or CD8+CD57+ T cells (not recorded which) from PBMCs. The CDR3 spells CASRRGSSTDTQYF. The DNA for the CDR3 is TGTGCCAGCAGGCGGGGGTCCAGCACAGATACGCAGTATTTT.